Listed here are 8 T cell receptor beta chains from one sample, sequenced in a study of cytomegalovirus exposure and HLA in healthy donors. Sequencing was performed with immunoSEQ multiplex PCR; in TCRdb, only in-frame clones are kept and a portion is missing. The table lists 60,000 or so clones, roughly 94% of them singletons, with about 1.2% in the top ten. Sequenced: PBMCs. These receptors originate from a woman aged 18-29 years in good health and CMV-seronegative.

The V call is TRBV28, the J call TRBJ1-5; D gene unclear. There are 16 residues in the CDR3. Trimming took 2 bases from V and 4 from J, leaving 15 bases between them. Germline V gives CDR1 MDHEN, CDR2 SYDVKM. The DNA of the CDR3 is TGTGCCAGCAGTTTAGGTTTTTGGCGGAAAAATCAGCCCCAGCATTTT. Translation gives CASSLGFWRKNQPQHF.

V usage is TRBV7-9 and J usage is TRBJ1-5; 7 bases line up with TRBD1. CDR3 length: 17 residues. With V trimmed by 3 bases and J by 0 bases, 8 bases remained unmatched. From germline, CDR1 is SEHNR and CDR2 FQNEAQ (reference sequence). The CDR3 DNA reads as TGTGCCAGCAGCTTGGGGGACAGCGGATATAGCAATCAGCCCCAGCATTTT. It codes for CASSLGDSGYSNQPQHF.

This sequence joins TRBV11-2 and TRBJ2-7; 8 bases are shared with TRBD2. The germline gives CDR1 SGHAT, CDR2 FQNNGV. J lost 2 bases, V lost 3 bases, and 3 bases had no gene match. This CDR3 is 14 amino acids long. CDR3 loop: CASSFGGGTYEQYF. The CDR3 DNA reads TGTGCCAGCAGCTTCGGGGGGGGCACCTACGAGCAGTACTTC.

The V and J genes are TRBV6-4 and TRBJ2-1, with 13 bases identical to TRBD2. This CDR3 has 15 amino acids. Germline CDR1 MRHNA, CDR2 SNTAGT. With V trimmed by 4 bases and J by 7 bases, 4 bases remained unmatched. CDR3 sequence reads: CASSAGTSGDNEQFF. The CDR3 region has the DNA TGTGCCAGCAGTGCCGGGACTAGCGGGGATAATGAGCAGTTCTTC.

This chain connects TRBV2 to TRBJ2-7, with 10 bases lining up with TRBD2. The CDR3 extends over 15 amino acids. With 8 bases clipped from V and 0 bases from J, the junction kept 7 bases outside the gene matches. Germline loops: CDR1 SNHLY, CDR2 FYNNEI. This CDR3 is CASRERGGSSYEQYF. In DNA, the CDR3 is TGTGCCAGCCGAGAGCGGGGGGGCAGCTCCTACGAGCAGTACTTC.

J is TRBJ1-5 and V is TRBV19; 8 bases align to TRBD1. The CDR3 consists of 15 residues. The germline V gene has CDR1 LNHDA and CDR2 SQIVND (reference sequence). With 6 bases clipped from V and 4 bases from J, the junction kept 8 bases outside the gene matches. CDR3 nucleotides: TGTGCCAGTAGACGAGGACAGGGCAGAAATCAGCCCCAGCATTTT. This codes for CASRRGQGRNQPQHF.

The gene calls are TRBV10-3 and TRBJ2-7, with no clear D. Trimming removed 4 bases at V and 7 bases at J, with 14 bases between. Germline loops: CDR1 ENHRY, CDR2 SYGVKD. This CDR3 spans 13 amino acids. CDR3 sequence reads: CAISVSVGKEQYF. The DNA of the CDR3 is TGTGCCATCAGTGTCTCCGTCGGTAAGGAGCAGTACTTC.

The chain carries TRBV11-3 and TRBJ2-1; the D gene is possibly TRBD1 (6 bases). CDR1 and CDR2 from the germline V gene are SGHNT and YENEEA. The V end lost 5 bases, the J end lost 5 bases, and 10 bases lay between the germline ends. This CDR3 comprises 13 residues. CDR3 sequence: CASSPDSNNEQFF. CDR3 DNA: TGTGCCAGCAGCCCGGACAGTAACAATGAGCAGTTCTTC.